The TCR beta chain described here comes from a study of T cells in Graves' hyperthyroidism and ophthalmopathy. Regions amplified from RNA transcripts were the TCR beta CDR3 regions. Carried out on the TCR CDR3, a first-round RT-PCR used the HTBI primer set. MiXCR, run by TCRdb on the multiplex PCR reads, gives a single entry per CDR3 protein. Of 200,000 to 250,000 distinct CDR3 sequences listed, roughly 17% are singletons. The sample holds many counts of this clonotype. Its antigen is as yet unknown. The V gene's germline CDR1 is DFQATT and CDR2 SNEGSKA (reference sequence). V was pared by 6 bases and J by 4 bases, with 18 bases of the junction left unmatched. This CDR3 spans 17 amino acids. Stable hyperthyroidism: no ophthalmopathy progression over 18 months of follow-up. Among the patients, aged 18 to 65, hyperthyroidism was newly diagnosed and had lasted under 2 months. General observations from the study: Within blood appeared most thyroid clonotypes that had expanded above 0.001. A model using 13 V-J features told ophthalmopathy apart from stable hyperthyroidism.

The V call is TRBV20-1, the J call TRBJ2-3; 8 bases line up with TRBD2. This sequence originates from a woman aged 45-60 years with Graves' hyperthyroidism. Sequencing input: blood. In DNA, the CDR3 is TGCAGTGCCGATTCGCAAATTAGGAGCGGGAGCGCAGATACGCAGTATTTT. It yields the protein CSADSQIRSGSADTQYF.